This T cell receptor (beta chain) was sequenced for a study of blood T cells in healthy people across ages. A second PCR of roughly 7 to 11 cycles used a sample-barcoded 5' primer and a J-beta primer mix. TCRdb re-derived calls from the 5' RACE reads in MiXCR, one entry per CDR3 protein. This sample has about 1,000,000 distinct CDR3 sequences; 40% to 45% occur once, and the top ten carry approximately 17%. The origin of this receptor is a woman aged 60-75 years in good health. Sample: blood.

Written as DNA, the CDR3 is TGTGCCAGCAGTGAAGTGGGGGCCCTGGGCTACGAGCAGTACTTC. Protein sequence: CASSEVGALGYEQYF. V is TRBV2 and J is TRBJ2-7, with a tentative D call TRBD1 (6 bases). Trimming pared 1 base from V and 3 bases from J, leaving 13 bases between. This CDR3 is built from 15 residues. The V gene's germline CDR1 is SNHLY and CDR2 FYNNEI.